The rows below give T cell receptor beta chains drawn from one sample of a study of shared clonotypes between healthy human individuals. The protocol was immunoSEQ multiplex PCR, while the TCRdb copy is restricted to in-frame clones and leaves out a portion. The sample consists of hundreds of thousands of clones, 60% to 85% of them appearing once. Input material: PBMCs. These TCRs come from a woman in her 40s in good health. Some clones in this sample may be carry-over from other donors' samples. The CDR3 runs from the conserved cysteine through the conserved F or W. The D gene is left open where the match is weak. Size is omitted from some rows. Given values are once, few, many or a class for expanded clones.

v_gene,abundance,j_gene,d_gene,CDR3nt,CDR3aa
TRBV7-9,once,TRBJ2-7,TRBD1,TGTGCCAGCAGCAACGGACAGGGGGTTAAGTACGAGCAGTACTTC,CASSNGQGVKYEQYF
TRBV2,.,TRBJ2-7,TRBD2,TGTGCCAGCAGTCCCAGGACTAGCGGGATTTACTACGAGCAGTACTTC,CASSPRTSGIYYEQYF
TRBV6-1,many,TRBJ2-2,.,TGTGCCAGCAGTGAAACGACTGACACCGGGGAGCTGTTTTTT,CASSETTDTGELFF
TRBV11-2,.,TRBJ2-1,.,TGTGCCAGCAGCTTATGGGCTTTCAATGAGCAGTTCTTC,CASSLWAFNEQFF
TRBV7-2,few,TRBJ1-5,TRBD1,TGTGCCAGCAGCTCACGGACAGGGGGAGATCAGCCCCAGCATTTT,CASSSRTGGDQPQHF
TRBV7-6,.,TRBJ1-1,.,TGTGCCAGCAGCTTAGTGGAGAGGGGTCGAGCCACTGAAGCTTTCTTT,CASSLVERGRATEAFF
TRBV9,.,TRBJ2-1,TRBD2,TGTGCCAGCAGTGTTAGCGGGAGGGCGAGGAATGAGCAGTTCTTC,CASSVSGRARNEQFF
TRBV5-4,.,TRBJ2-3,.,TGTGCCAGCAGCTTGTCCGGCGGGCTCGATACGCAGTATTTT,CASSLSGGLDTQYF
TRBV7-3,.,TRBJ2-3,TRBD2,TGTGCCAGCAGCTTCCGGGAGGGCCAACCTGGTTCGCAGTATTTT,CASSFREGQPGSQYF
TRBV30,.,TRBJ2-3,.,TGTGCCTGGGGGCTATTCGGCACAGATACGCAGTATTTT,CAWGLFGTDTQYF
TRBV7-2,.,TRBJ2-5,.,TGTGCCAGCAGCTCCGCTCCAAACCGCCTACAAGAGACCCAGTACTTC,CASSSAPNRLQETQYF
TRBV7-2,.,TRBJ2-3,TRBD2,TGTGCCAGCAGCACCACTAGCGGTTGGGGAGAAGATACGCAGTATTTT,CASSTTSGWGEDTQYF
TRBV5-1,few,TRBJ2-1,TRBD2,TGCGCCAGCAGCCACTCTAGCGGAGCAAACAATGAGCAGTTCTTC,CASSHSSGANNEQFF
TRBV5-4,.,TRBJ1-2,TRBD1,TGTGCCAGCAGCTTGCCGCAGGGACAGGGGGGCTACACCTTC,CASSLPQGQGGYTF
TRBV28,.,TRBJ1-2,.,TGTGCCAGCAGTTTAACGGGGTATGGCTACACCTTC,CASSLTGYGYTF
TRBV7-3,once,TRBJ1-1,.,TGTGCCAGCAGCTTATCAGGCGCCACGCTGTTCTTT,CASSLSGATLFF
TRBV7-8,.,TRBJ2-1,TRBD1,TGTGCCAGCAGCAGCCCGTTAGGACAGGGGCATAATGAGCAGTTCTTC,CASSSPLGQGHNEQFF
TRBV7-9,.,TRBJ2-3,.,TGTGCCAGCAGCCCCCCAAGGGGAAGGTCTAGCACAGATACGCAGTATTTT,CASSPPRGRSSTDTQYF
TRBV5-4,.,TRBJ2-1,TRBD2,TGTGCCAGCAGTAGACTAGCGGGTAACAATGAGCAGTTCTTC,CASSRLAGNNEQFF
TRBV18,once,TRBJ2-5,TRBD2,TGTGCCAGCTCTGGACTAGAGCAAGAGACCCAGTACTTC,CASSGLEQETQYF
TRBV30,.,TRBJ2-3,.,TGTGCCTGGAGTCTCGGGGATACGCAGTATTTT,CAWSLGDTQYF
TRBV5-4,.,TRBJ1-4,.,TGTGCCAGCAGCCCGGAGGGGTTGGGTGAAAAACTGTTTTTT,CASSPEGLGEKLFF
TRBV2,.,TRBJ1-4,.,TGTGCCAGCGGCTTCGTGAGACCGGTAGAAAAACTGTTTTTT,CASGFVRPVEKLFF
TRBV29-1,.,TRBJ2-7,.,TGCAGCGCCAAGGACAGAACCAAAGCCTACGAGCAGTACTTC,CSAKDRTKAYEQYF
TRBV5-8,.,TRBJ2-1,TRBD2,TGTGCCAGCAGCTTGGACTGGACTAGCGGGAGGTACAATGAGCAGTTCTTC,CASSLDWTSGRYNEQFF
TRBV27,many,TRBJ2-5,.,TGTGCCAGCAGTCGAACTAAGACTCCAGGGACACCGGGAGAGACCCAGTACTTC,CASSRTKTPGTPGETQYF
TRBV11-2,.,TRBJ1-4,.,TGTGCCAGCAGCTTAGAAACTAATGAAAAACTGTTTTTT,CASSLETNEKLFF
TRBV18,.,TRBJ2-5,.,TGTGCCAGCCACCGAAGTAGAAAAGAGACCCAGTACTTC,CASHRSRKETQYF